Sequencing of this T cell receptor beta chain was carried out in a study of blood T cells in healthy people across ages. Note on this clonotype: What it binds is not known.

The authors ran a second PCR of about 6 to 11 cycles using a sample-barcoded 5' primer and a J-beta primer mix. From each sample, at least 3 million paired-end reads containing CDR3 were obtained. TCRdb ran MiXCR on the 5' RACE reads and lists one entry per CDR3 protein. Counted here are about 720,000 distinct CDR3 sequences, 22% occurring once; the ten biggest clones make up 20% to 25%. The study, taken as a whole, reports: Across the age range, TCR beta diversity per million T cells fell in a roughly linear way. Researchers judged that diversity estimates from one million T cells fell short of true values.

The germline CDR1 and CDR2 sequences are WSHSY and SAAADI. V lost 8 bases, J lost 0 bases, and 11 bases lay in between. This CDR3 has 13 residues. PBMCs numbering at least 6 million were isolated per sample. This chain joins TRBV10-2 and TRBJ2-7; maybe TRBD1 (6 bases). This TCR was sampled from a man in his 70s in good health. Material for sequencing was blood. The CDR3 nucleotides are TGCGCCAGCTTATCAGGGGTCTCCTACGAGCAGTACTTC. It translates to CASLSGVSYEQYF.